This T cell receptor beta chain was sequenced in a study of cytomegalovirus exposure and HLA in healthy donors. This clone was detected once. Clones were read by immunoSEQ multiplex PCR, and TCRdb kept only the in-frame ones, dropping some. The sample has about 360,000 clones; 70% to 90% are singletons. Germline V gives CDR1 MNHEY, CDR2 SMNVEV (reference sequence). Trimming took 3 bases from V and 7 from J, leaving 12 bases between them. The CDR3 covers 14 residues. The material sequenced was PBMCs. This sequence joins TRBV27 and TRBJ2-2, with D uncertain. The sequence came from a woman aged 18-29 years in good health and CMV-seronegative. The CDR3 loop reads CASSFGSRSGELFF. Written as DNA, the CDR3 is TGTGCCAGCAGTTTCGGCAGCCGGAGCGGGGAGCTGTTTTTT.